Listed here is a single T cell receptor (beta chain). This sample is part of a study of blood T cell repertoires in COVID-19. Turning to the study itself: Sites across the United States, Italy and Spain contributed samples from acute and convalescent COVID-19. PBMCs, B-cell-depleted T cells, or T cells were the source of the cDNA or gDNA that made up the material.

Authors' methods: Cell counts per sample came from amplifying reference gene primers. The method was immunoSEQ multiplex PCR; TCRdb's version includes in-frame clones alone and lacks a portion of them. V and J calls and clone size are given by that table; D and trimming were obtained from the DNA. The sample holds around 80,000 clones, roughly four fifths seen once. J gave up 0 bases and V 5 bases, and 9 bases lay outside the gene matches. The CDR3 length is 19 residues. From germline, CDR1 is SGHTA and CDR2 FQGNSA. The TCR was taken from a man aged 80 or over with acute or convalescent COVID-19. The sequenced material came from peripheral blood. This chain links TRBV7-2 with TRBJ2-2; the match to TRBD2 covers 13 bases. CDR3 DNA sequence: TGTGCCAGCAGCCGTGGACTAGCGGGGGACATAACGAACACCGGGGAGCTGTTTTTT. It is translated as CASSRGLAGDITNTGELFF. The complete variable domain, with remaining parts taken from reference TRBV7-2 and TRBJ2-2, reads GAGVSQSPSNKVTEKGKDVELRCDPISGHTALYWYRQSLGQGLEFLIYFQGNSAPDKSGLPSDRFSAERTGGSVSTLTIQRTQQEDSAVYLCASSRGLAGDITNTGELFFGEGSRLTVL.